The clone carrying this T cell receptor beta chain was detected only a few times. These data belong to a study of blood T cell repertoires in COVID-19. In the study's own analysis: Estimates of nucleated cell counts were drawn from the amplification of reference gene primers. Profiling relied on immunoSEQ multiplex PCR, and the TCRdb table lists in-frame clones only, not all of them. The DNA gave D and trimming, while V, J and clone size come from that table. The repertoire holds 84,000 or so clones, with more than 65% as singletons. Patients from Seattle were sampled longitudinally, starting during active infection. Germline V gene sequence: CDR1 LNHDA, CDR2 SQIVND (reference sequence). The CDR3 spans 15 residues. Trimming cost V 4 bases and J 2 bases; bases outside gene matches: 4.

The receptor comes from a man between 65 and 85 years old with COVID-19, enrolled during active disease. Sequenced material: peripheral blood. The chain links TRBV19 to TRBJ2-5, with TRBD2 identical over 10 bases. This CDR3 is CASSTRTSGQETQYF. Written as DNA, the CDR3 is TGTGCCAGTAGTACCAGGACTAGCGGACAAGAGACCCAGTACTTC.